These 12 T cell receptor beta chains were sequenced from one sample in a study of cytomegalovirus exposure and HLA in healthy donors. Both 60 Vbeta primers and 13 Jbeta primers went into the PCR. TCRdb's table, derived via immunoSEQ multiplex PCR, lists solely in-frame clones and lacks some. The table includes over 150,000 clones, roughly 77% detected once. The material sequenced was PBMCs. All receptors come from a man aged 50-59 years in good health and CMV-seropositive.

V and J are TRBV18 and TRBJ1-4; the D gene is possibly TRBD1 (5 bases). Between the trimmed V and J ends, which lost 3 bases and 8 bases, there was a span of 19 bases. The CDR3 spans 16 residues. CDR1 and CDR2 (germline): KGHSH, LQKENI. CDR3 sequence: CASSPLGGEGREKLFF. DNA for the CDR3: TGTGCCAGCTCACCGTTAGGAGGGGAAGGTAGAGAAAAACTGTTTTTT. The full variable domain, completed using reference TRBV18 and TRBJ1-4, is NAGVMQNPRHLVRRRGQEARLRCSPMKGHSHVYWYRQLPEEGLKFMVYLQKENIIDESGMPKERFSAEFPKEGPSILRIQQVVRGDSAAYFCASSPLGGEGREKLFFGSGTQLSVL.

This chain connects TRBV10-3 to TRBJ2-3; tentatively, D is TRBD1 (6 bases). V was trimmed by 4 bases and J by 3 bases, leaving 17 bases between them. From germline, CDR1 is ENHRY and CDR2 SYGVKD. This CDR3 has 16 amino acids. In DNA, the CDR3 is TGTGCCATCAGTGGCGGCTACAGGGAAGGAACAGATACGCAGTATTTT. Translation: CAISGGYREGTDTQYF.

Only one count was recorded for this clone. J is TRBJ2-3 and V is TRBV9; TRBD1 matches 10 bases. J was trimmed by 4 bases and V by 3 bases; bases with no gene match: 5. Germline values: CDR1 SGDLS, CDR2 YYNGEE. The CDR3 has 15 amino acids. CDR3 sequence (DNA): TGTGCCAGCAGCGAGGGACAGGGGCGGGCAGATACGCAGTATTTT. Amino acids: CASSEGQGRADTQYF.

The chain recombines TRBV5-1 with TRBJ2-3, with 7 bases lining up with TRBD2. Looked up from germline, CDR1 is SGHRS and CDR2 is YFSETQ. This CDR3 region has 13 residues. With 2 bases clipped from V and 6 bases from J, the junction kept 3 bases outside the gene matches. CDR3 sequence: CASSFYGGDTQYF. CDR3 DNA sequence: TGCGCCAGCAGCTTTTACGGGGGGGATACGCAGTATTTT. Supplemented by reference TRBV5-1 and TRBJ2-3, the full variable domain reads KAGVTQTPRYLIKTRGQQVTLSCSPISGHRSVSWYQQTPGQGLQFLFEYFSETQRNKGNFPGRFSGRQFSNSRSEMNVSTLELGDSALYLCASSFYGGDTQYFGPGTRLTVL.

The chain is built from TRBV4-3 and TRBJ2-2; the D gene is possibly TRBD2 (6 bases). There are 14 residues in the CDR3. CDR1 is LGHNA, CDR2 YSLEER, per germline. Between the trimmed V and J ends, which lost 6 bases and 1 base, there was a span of 9 bases. CDR3 loop: CASRWRENTGELFF. The CDR3 DNA reads TGCGCCAGCAGATGGCGGGAGAACACCGGGGAGCTGTTTTTT.

This chain links TRBV7-3 with TRBJ2-5; 7 bases are shared with TRBD2. V gave up 5 bases and J gave up 4 bases; unmatched junction bases: 7. This CDR3 has 14 amino acids. Per germline, CDR1 SGHTA and CDR2 FQGTGA. The CDR3 coding sequence is TGTGCCAGCAGCCGACCGGGAGGTGGAGAGACCCAGTACTTC. The encoded protein is CASSRPGGGETQYF.

This sequence joins TRBV7-9 and TRBJ1-6; D perhaps matches TRBD1 (5 bases). The CDR3 is 14 residues long. The germline V gene has CDR1 SEHNR and CDR2 FQNEAQ (reference sequence). Trimming left V 4 bases short and J 7 bases short, with 11 bases between. Here the CDR3 DNA reads TGTGCCAGCAGCTCATACCCAGGGAATTCACCCCTCCACTTT. Protein: CASSSYPGNSPLHF.

This chain uses TRBV7-6 with TRBJ1-2, with 7 nucleotides matching TRBD1. The germline CDR1 and CDR2 sequences are SGHVS and FNYEAQ. V lost 1 base to trimming and J lost 8 bases; unmatched junction nucleotides: 7. This CDR3 is 14 amino acids long. The CDR3 reads CASSLEGASEGYTF. Written as DNA, the CDR3 is TGTGCCAGCAGCTTAGAGGGGGCGTCTGAGGGCTACACCTTC.

This clone was detected once. The genes are TRBV18 and TRBJ2-1, with a tentative D call TRBD2 (7 bases). Germline values: CDR1 KGHSH, CDR2 LQKENI. V was shortened by 4 bases and J by 9 bases, with 19 bases between the two germline ends. The CDR3 contains 15 residues. The CDR3 sequence is CASSRYRGAVGEQFF. DNA for the CDR3: TGTGCCAGCTCACGGTACCGGGGGGCGGTTGGTGAGCAGTTCTTC.

The chain joins TRBV7-2 to TRBJ2-2; 8 positions agree with TRBD1. V dropped 5 bases and J dropped 6; count of bases not matched to a gene: 5. The CDR3 has 14 residues. In germline, CDR1 is SGHTA, CDR2 FQGNSA. DNA of the CDR3: TGTGCCAGCAGCCTAGGGACAGGCTCCGGGGAGCTGTTTTTT. Translation gives CASSLGTGSGELFF.

The V call is TRBV7-6, the J call TRBJ2-5; 9 bases fit TRBD2. CDR1 SGHVS and CDR2 FNYEAQ come from the germline V gene. J lost 5 bases, V lost 3 bases, and 16 bases had no gene match. The CDR3 runs to 18 residues. The CDR3 coding sequence is TGTGCCAGCAGCTTTCGGCTAGCGGGGTCTCGGAGTCGCGAGACCCAGTACTTC. Protein sequence: CASSFRLAGSRSRETQYF.

V gene TRBV5-1 combines with J gene TRBJ2-7, with TRBD1 identical over 12 bases. In germline, CDR1 is SGHRS, CDR2 YFSETQ. This CDR3 has 18 residues. Trimming cost V 0 bases and J 5 bases; bases outside gene matches: 12. The CDR3 DNA reads TGCGCCAGCAGCTTGGACGTCCCGGGACAGGGGGCTGTCCACGAGCAGTACTTC. Amino acid sequence: CASSLDVPGQGAVHEQYF.